This note documents a single T cell receptor (beta chain) sequence. The target antigen is unknown. Since a much larger clone is just one base distant, this may be a read error. The second PCR ran about 6 to 12 cycles with a sample-barcoded 5' primer and J-beta primers. Each cDNA molecule, via a template-switch adaptor with 12 random nucleotides, was tagged. TCRdb recomputed calls from the 5' RACE reads with MiXCR, one row per CDR3 protein. The table shows some 640,000 distinct CDR3 sequences, with 25% to 30% occurring only once. V was clipped by 0 bases and J by 5 bases; unmatched bases: 7. From germline, CDR1 is DFQATT and CDR2 SNEGSKA (reference sequence). The CDR3 contains 15 residues. The sample belongs to a study of blood T cells in healthy people across ages. Findings and caveats of the study: Conclusively comparing naive with antigen-experienced cells was impossible with unsorted PBMCs. The long-lived group displayed more naive CD4+ cells, plus higher diversity, than the aged donors did.

The sample taken for sequencing was blood. The rearrangement links TRBV20-1 to TRBJ2-1; 7 bases map to TRBD1. The sequence was obtained from a woman of 80 years or more in good health. CDR3 bases: TGCAGTGCTAGAGATGGCAGGGGGTCCAACAATGAGCAGTTCTTC. Amino acids: CSARDGRGSNNEQFF.